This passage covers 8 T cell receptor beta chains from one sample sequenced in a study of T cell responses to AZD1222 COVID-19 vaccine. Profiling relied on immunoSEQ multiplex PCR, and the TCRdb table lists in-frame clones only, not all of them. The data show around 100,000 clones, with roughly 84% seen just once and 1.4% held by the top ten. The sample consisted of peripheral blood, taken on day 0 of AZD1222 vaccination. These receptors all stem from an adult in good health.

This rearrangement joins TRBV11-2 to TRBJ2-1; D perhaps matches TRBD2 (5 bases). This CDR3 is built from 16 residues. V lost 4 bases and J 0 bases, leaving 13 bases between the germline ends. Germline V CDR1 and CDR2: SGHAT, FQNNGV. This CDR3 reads CASSSRADSSYNEQFF. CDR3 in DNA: TGTGCCAGCAGCTCCCGAGCGGATAGCTCCTACAATGAGCAGTTCTTC.

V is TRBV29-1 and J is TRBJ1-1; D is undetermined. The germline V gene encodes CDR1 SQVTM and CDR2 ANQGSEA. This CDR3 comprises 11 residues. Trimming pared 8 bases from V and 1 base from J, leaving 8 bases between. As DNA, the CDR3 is TGCAGCACCCGGGGGAACACTGAAGCTTTCTTT. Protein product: CSTRGNTEAFF.

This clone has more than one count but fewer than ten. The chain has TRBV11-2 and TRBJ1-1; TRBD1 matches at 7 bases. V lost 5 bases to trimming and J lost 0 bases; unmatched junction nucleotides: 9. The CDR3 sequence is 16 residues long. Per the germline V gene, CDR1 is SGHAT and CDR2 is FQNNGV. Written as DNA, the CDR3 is TGTGCCAGCAGCCTACGATTCGGGACAGTGAACACTGAAGCTTTCTTT. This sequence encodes CASSLRFGTVNTEAFF.

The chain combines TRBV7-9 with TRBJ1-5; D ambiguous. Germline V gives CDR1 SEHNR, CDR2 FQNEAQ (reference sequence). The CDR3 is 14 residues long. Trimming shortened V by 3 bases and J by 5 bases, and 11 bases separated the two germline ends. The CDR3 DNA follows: TGTGCCAGCAGCTTTATAAGCGTTGATCAGCCCCAGCATTTT. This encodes CASSFISVDQPQHF. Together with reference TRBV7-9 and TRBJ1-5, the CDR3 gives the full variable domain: DTGVSQNPRHKITKRGQNVTFRCDPISEHNRLYWYRQTLGQGPEFLTYFQNEAQLEKSRLLSDRFSAERPKGSFSTLEIQRTEQGDSAMYLCASSFISVDQPQHFGDGTRLSIL.

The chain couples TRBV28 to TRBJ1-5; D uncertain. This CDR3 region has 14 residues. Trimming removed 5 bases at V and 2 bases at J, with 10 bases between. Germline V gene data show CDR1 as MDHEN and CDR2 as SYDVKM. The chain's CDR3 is CASSPWEGNQPQHF. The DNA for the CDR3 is TGTGCCAGCAGTCCTTGGGAGGGCAATCAGCCCCAGCATTTT.

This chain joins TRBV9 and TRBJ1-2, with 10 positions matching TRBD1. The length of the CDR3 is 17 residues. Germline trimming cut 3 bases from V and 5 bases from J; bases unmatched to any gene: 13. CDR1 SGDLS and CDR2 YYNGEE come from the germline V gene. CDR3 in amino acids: CASSAAGQGSGLYGYTF. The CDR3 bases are TGTGCCAGCAGCGCAGCGGGACAGGGGTCAGGGCTTTATGGCTACACCTTC. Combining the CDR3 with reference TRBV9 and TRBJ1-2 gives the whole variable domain DSGVTQTPKHLITATGQRVTLRCSPRSGDLSVYWYQQSLDQGLQFLIQYYNGEERAKGNILERFSAQQFPDLHSELNLSSLELGDSALYFCASSAAGQGSGLYGYTFGSGTRLTVV.

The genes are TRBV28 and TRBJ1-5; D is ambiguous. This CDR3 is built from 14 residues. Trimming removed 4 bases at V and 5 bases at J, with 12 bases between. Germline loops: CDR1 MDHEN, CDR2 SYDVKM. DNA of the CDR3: TGTGCCAGCAGTTCCCCCGGTTGGGATCAGCCCCAGCATTTT. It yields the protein CASSSPGWDQPQHF.

The CDR3 DNA reads as TGTGCCAGCAGTGCCCCCGAGACACATCAGCCCCAGCATTTT. Amino acids: CASSAPETHQPQHF. The chain has TRBV25-1 and TRBJ1-5; D call uncertain. CDR1 and CDR2 from the germline V gene are MGHDK and SYGVNS. The CDR3 length is 14 residues. The V gene lost 4 bases and the J gene lost 5 bases, with 12 bases spanning the gap.